This T cell receptor (beta chain) was found in a study of CD8 T cells in ankylosing spondylitis. The CDR3 totals 17 residues. Trimming at V came to 0 bases and at J to 3 bases, leaving 12 bases not matched to a gene. The germline gives CDR1 DFQATT, CDR2 SNEGSKA (reference sequence). Whole-study results and caveats: CD8+ cells made up the disease-linked clones, which were relatively rare in peripheral blood. Earlier work had already found some motif variants in reactive arthritis synovial fluid and blood. Ankylosing spondylitis blood appeared to carry a characteristic TCR beta motif of roughly eight highly homologous variants. Enrichment of disease-linked clones was reportedly significant in matched ankylosing spondylitis synovial fluid.

This clonotype was seen repeatedly, ten times or more. Its antigen is undetermined. Making use of molecular barcodes, quantitative 5'-RACE generated TCR beta libraries. One entry per CDR3 protein, called by TCRdb with MiXCR from the 5' RACE reads. The sample records some 220,000 distinct CDR3 sequences, about 7.3% being singletons. The source of this sequence is a male donor with ankylosing spondylitis. This chain joins TRBV20-1 and TRBJ1-1, with TRBD1 identical over 8 bases. Sequenced: blood, either unsorted or a sorted T cell fraction (not recorded which). Here the CDR3 DNA reads TGCAGTGCTAGAGATGTCGGGGGGACAGGTGGGGACACTGAAGCTTTCTTT. Translation gives CSARDVGGTGGDTEAFF.